The clone carrying this T cell receptor (beta chain) came up a few times. The record originates from a study of technical replicates of blood from a few donors. This CDR3 is built from 14 residues. Looked up from germline, CDR1 is WNHNN and CDR2 is SYGVQD (reference sequence). Trimming removed 4 bases from V and 7 bases from J; junction bases left unmatched: 5. Some clones are missing from TCRdb's copy, which holds only in-frame ones; the method was immunoSEQ multiplex PCR. The table shows some 70,000 clones, with roughly 92% occurring only once. This TCR was recovered from a human donor in good health. Material for sequencing was T cells isolated from PBMCs. The chain joins TRBV10-1 to TRBJ2-1; 9 positions match TRBD2. This chain's CDR3 is CASSVQAGGNEQFF. The CDR3 DNA reads TGCGCCAGCAGTGTGCAAGCGGGAGGTAATGAGCAGTTCTTC.